The text below deals with one T cell receptor (beta chain). The CDR3 consists of 15 residues. CDR1 and CDR2 from the germline V gene are KGHSH and LQKENI. V was shortened by 2 bases and J by 6 bases, with 11 bases between the two germline ends. How the authors handled the data: Researchers report that nucleated cell counts were estimated from reference gene primer amplification. Some clones are missing from TCRdb's copy, which holds only in-frame ones; the method was immunoSEQ multiplex PCR. The V and J calls and the clone size are those of that table, but D and trimming were determined from the DNA. The table shows around 150,000 clones, with 76% occurring only once. This specimen comes from a study of blood T cell repertoires in COVID-19. Study-level information: Donors in the United States, Italy and Spain gave samples during acute or convalescent COVID-19. PBMCs, B-cell-depleted T cells, or T cells were the source of the cDNA or gDNA that made up the material.

Sequences were obtained from peripheral blood. The genes are TRBV18 and TRBJ1-6, with a weak D call TRBD1 (6 bases). The sequence derives from an elderly woman with active or convalescent COVID-19. This CDR3 is CASSPIEGGNSPLHF. The CDR3 DNA reads as TGTGCCAGCTCACCAATAGAAGGGGGTAATTCACCCCTCCACTTT.